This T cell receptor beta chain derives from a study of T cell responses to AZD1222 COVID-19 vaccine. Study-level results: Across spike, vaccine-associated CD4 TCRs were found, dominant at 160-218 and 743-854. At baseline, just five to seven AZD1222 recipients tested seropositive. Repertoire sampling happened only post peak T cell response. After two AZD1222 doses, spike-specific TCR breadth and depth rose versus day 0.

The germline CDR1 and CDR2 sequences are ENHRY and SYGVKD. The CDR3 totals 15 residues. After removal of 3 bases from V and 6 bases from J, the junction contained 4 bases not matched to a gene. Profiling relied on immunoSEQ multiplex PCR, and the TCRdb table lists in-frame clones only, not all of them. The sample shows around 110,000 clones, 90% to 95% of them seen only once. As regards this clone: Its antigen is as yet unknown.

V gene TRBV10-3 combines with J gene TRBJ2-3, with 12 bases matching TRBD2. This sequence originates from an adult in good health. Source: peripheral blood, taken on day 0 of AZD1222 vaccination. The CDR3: CAISDLAGGVDTQYF. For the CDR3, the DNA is TGTGCCATCAGTGACCTAGCGGGAGGGGTGGATACGCAGTATTTT.